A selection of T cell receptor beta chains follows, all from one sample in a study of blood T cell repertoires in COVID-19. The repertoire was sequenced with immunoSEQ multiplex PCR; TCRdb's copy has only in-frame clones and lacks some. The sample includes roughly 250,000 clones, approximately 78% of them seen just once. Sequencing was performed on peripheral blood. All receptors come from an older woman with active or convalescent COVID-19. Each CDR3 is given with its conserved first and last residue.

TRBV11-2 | CASSLGLDRADEQYF
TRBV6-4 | CASSEGGDTQYF
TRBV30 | CAWRGLQETQYF
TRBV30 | CAWRAPDGVKPHEQFF
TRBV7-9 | CATQLATDTQYF
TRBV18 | CASSPLQGHANEKLFF
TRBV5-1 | CASSLAAAGSNTGELFF
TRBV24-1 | CATREGDTQYF
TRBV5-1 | CASSLAGDAYEQYF
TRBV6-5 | CASRDIFYGYTF
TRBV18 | CASSPPAYRGRAYEQYF
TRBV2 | CASKGRGASTDTQYF
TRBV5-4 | CASSSIGDSGTDTQYF
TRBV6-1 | CASSEARDRDNQPQHF
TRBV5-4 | CASSLGEGDFSYGYTF